The source of this T cell receptor beta chain is a study of response to subunit inactivated influenza vaccine. Findings of the study overall: After each seasonal influenza vaccination, few new T cells are recruited, the authors suggested.

Deletions cut 5 bases from V and 1 base from J, with 17 bases between. Germline lookup yields CDR1 SEHNR and CDR2 FQNEAQ (reference sequence). This CDR3 comprises 16 residues. TCRdb independently ran MiXCR on the RT-PCR reads; one entry per CDR3 protein. Of about 780,000 distinct CDR3 sequences in the sample, around 20% were seen once. This clonotype has just a few counts. Its antigen is undetermined. The chain uses TRBV7-9 and TRBJ1-1, with D hard to call. The sequencing here drew on PBMCs from blood, taken 5 days after vaccination. This sequence was found in a man in his forties or fifties who received an inactivated influenza vaccine. The CDR3 bases are TGTGCCAGCAGCCCCCCTCTCCGAGAGGGGAACACTGAAGCTTTCTTT. Translation gives CASSPPLREGNTEAFF.